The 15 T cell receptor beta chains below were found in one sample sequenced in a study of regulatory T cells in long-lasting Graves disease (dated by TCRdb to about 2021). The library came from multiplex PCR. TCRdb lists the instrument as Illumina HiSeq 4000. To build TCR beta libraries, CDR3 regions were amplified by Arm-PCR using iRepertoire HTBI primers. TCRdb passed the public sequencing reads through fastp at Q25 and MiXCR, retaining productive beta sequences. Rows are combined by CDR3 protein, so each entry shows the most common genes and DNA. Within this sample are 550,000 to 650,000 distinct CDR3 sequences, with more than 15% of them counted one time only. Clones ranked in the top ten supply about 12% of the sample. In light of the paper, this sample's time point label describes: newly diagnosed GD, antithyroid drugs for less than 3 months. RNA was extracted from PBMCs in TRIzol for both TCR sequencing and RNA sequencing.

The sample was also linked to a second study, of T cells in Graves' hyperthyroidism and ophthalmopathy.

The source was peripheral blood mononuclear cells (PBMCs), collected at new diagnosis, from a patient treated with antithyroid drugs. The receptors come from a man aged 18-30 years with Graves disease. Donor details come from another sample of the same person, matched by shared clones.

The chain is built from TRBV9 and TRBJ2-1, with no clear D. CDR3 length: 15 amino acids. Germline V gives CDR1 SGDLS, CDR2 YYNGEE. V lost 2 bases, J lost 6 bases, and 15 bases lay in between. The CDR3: CASSVAPGYGNEQFF. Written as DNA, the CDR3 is TGTGCCAGCAGCGTCGCCCCGGGCTACGGCAATGAGCAGTTCTTC.

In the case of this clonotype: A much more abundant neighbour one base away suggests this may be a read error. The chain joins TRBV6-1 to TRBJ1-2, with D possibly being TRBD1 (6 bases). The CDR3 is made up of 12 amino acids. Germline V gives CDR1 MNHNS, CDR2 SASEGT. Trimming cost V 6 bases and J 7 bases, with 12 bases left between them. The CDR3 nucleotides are TGTGCCAGCAGAGGGGGGGCGCGTGGCTACACCTTC. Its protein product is CASRGGARGYTF.

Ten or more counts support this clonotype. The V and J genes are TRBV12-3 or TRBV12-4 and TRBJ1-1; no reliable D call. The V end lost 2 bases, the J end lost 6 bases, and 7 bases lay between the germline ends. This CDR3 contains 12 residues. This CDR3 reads CASSLSRAEAFF. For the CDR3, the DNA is TGTGCCAGCAGTTTATCTCGTGCTGAAGCTTTCTTT.

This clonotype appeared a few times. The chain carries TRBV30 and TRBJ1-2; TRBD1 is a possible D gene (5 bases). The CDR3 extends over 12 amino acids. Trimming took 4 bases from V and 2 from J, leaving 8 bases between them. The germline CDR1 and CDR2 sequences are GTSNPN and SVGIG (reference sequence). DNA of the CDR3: TGTGCCTGGACAGGGTGGAACTATGGCTACACCTTC. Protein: CAWTGWNYGYTF. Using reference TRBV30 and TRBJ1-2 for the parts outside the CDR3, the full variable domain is SQTIHQWPATLVQPVGSPLSLECTVEGTSNPNLYWYRQAAGRGLQLLFYSVGIGQISSEVPQNLSASRPQDRQFILSSKKLLLSDSGFYLCAWTGWNYGYTFGSGTRLTVV.

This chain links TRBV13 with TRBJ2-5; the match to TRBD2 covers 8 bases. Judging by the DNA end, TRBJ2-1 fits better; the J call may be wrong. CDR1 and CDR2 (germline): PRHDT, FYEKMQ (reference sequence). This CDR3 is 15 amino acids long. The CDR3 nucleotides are TGTGCCAGCAGCCTCCTAGCGGGCCTGGAGGGAGAGCAGTTCTTC. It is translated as CASSLLAGLEGEQFF.

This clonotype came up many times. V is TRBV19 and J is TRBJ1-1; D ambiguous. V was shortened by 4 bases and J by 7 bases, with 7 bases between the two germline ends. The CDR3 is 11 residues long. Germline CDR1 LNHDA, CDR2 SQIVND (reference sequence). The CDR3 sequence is CASSKRSEAFF. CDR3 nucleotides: TGTGCCAGTAGTAAAAGGAGTGAAGCTTTCTTT.

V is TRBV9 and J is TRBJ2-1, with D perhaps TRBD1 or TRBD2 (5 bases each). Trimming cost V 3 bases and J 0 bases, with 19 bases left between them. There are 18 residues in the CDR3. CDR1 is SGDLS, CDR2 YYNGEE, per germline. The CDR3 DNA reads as TGTGCCAGCAGCGCTGACCTGATACGGGGCCTCTCCTACAATGAGCAGTTCTTC. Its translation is CASSADLIRGLSYNEQFF.

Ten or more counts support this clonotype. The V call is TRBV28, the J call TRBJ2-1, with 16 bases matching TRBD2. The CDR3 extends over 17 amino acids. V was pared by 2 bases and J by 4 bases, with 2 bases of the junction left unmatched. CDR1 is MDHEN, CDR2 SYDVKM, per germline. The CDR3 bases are TGTGCCAGCAGTTTAGGGACTAGCGGGAGGGTTTACAATGAGCAGTTCTTC. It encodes CASSLGTSGRVYNEQFF.

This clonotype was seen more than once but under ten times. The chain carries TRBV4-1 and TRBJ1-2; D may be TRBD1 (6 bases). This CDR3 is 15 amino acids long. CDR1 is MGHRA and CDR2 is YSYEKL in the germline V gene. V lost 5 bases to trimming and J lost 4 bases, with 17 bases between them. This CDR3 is CASSDRQEYGYGYTF. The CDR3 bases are TGCGCCAGCAGCGACAGACAGGAGTACGGCTATGGCTACACCTTC.

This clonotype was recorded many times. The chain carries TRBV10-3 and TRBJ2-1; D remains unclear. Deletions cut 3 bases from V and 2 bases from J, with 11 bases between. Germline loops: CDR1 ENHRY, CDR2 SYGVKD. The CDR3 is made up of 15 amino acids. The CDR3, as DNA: TGTGCCATCAGTGACGGCGGACGGGCCTACAATGAGCAGTTCTTC. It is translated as CAISDGGRAYNEQFF.

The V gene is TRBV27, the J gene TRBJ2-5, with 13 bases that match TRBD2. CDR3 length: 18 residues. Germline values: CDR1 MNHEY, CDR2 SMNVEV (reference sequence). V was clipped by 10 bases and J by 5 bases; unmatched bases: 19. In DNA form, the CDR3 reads TGTGCCACCAGGGAGGGACTAGCGGGATGGGGAGGAGGCGAGACCCAGTACTTC. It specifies CATREGLAGWGGGETQYF.

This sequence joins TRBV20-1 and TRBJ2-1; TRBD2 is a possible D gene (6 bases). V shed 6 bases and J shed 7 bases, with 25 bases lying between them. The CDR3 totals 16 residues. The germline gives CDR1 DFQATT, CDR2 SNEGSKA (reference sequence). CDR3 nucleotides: TGCAGTGCCAACTTCGTCGCTAGAGCAGGGAGGAATGAGCAGTTCTTC. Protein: CSANFVARAGRNEQFF.

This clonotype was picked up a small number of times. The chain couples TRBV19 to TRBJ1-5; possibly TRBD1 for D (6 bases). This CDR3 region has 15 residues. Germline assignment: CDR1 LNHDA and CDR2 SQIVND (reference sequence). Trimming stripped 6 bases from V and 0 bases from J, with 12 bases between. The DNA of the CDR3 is TGTGCCAGTAGATTCGGGACATTTAGCAATCAGCCCCAGCATTTT. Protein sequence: CASRFGTFSNQPQHF. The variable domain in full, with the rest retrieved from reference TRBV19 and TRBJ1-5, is DGGITQSPKYLFRKEGQNVTLSCEQNLNHDAMYWYRQDPGQGLRLIYYSQIVNDFQKGDIAEGYSVSREKKESFPLTVTSAQKNPTAFYLCASRFGTFSNQPQHFGDGTRLSIL.

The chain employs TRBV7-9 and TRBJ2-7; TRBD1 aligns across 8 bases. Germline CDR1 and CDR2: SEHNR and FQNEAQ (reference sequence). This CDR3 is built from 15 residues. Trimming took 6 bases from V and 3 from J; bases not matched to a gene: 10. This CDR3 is CASRDGQGPNYEQYF. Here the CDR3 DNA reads TGTGCCAGCAGGGATGGACAGGGCCCTAACTACGAGCAGTACTTC.

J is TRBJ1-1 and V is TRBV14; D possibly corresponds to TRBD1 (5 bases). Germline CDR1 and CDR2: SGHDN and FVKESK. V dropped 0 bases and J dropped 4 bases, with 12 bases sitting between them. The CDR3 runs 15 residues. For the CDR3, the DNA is TGTGCCAGCAGCCAAGATCAGGCAGGGCGCACTGAAGCTTTCTTT. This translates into CASSQDQAGRTEAFF.